This TCR beta chain originates from a study of blood T cell repertoires in COVID-19. About the research overall: Donors in the United States, Italy and Spain gave samples during acute or convalescent COVID-19. T cells, B-cell-depleted T cells, or PBMCs supplied cDNA or gDNA.

Original data processing: Estimation of nucleated cell counts was performed using reference gene primer amplification. Data came from immunoSEQ multiplex PCR; TCRdb stores just in-frame clones and leaves some out. V, J and clone size are those of that table, while D and trimming were read from the DNA. The sample holds roughly 150,000 clones, around 86% seen once. The V gene's germline CDR1 is SQVTM and CDR2 ANQGSEA. The CDR3 length is 14 residues. Trimming cost V 6 bases and J 6 bases; bases outside gene matches: 8. The TCR comes from a woman of 80 years or more with acute or convalescent COVID-19. The rearrangement joins TRBV29-1 to TRBJ2-3; 11 bases align to TRBD1. The sample taken for sequencing was peripheral blood. This chain's CDR3 is CSVDRGLGGDTQYF. The CDR3, as DNA: TGCAGCGTGGACAGGGGGCTAGGCGGGGATACGCAGTATTTT.